The 10 T cell receptor beta chains listed next were all sequenced from one sample in a study of OX40 agonist ivuxolimab in advanced cancers. Sequencing was performed with immunoSEQ multiplex PCR; in TCRdb, only in-frame clones are kept and a portion is missing. The data show 90,000 or so clones, roughly 89% seen once. The material sequenced was CD4+ or CD8+ T cells sorted from blood, taken in a trial of the OX40 agonist ivuxolimab. These receptors were obtained from an adult with an advanced solid tumor such as melanoma, head and neck, liver or kidney cancer.

The chain has TRBV27 and TRBJ1-2; weak D call: TRBD1 (6 bases). The germline gives CDR1 MNHEY, CDR2 SMNVEV (reference sequence). This CDR3 contains 14 residues. Trimming left V 6 bases short and J 4 bases short, with 15 bases between. The CDR3 nucleotides are TGTGCCAGCAGCCCCTTAGGGGGTAGCTATGGCTACACCTTC. This gives the protein CASSPLGGSYGYTF.

The V and J genes are TRBV28 and TRBJ1-4; the D is unclear. The CDR3 covers 15 residues. Trimming stripped 1 base from V and 6 bases from J, with 12 bases between. Germline V CDR1 and CDR2: MDHEN, SYDVKM. CDR3 loop: CASSLLREDYEKLFF. The CDR3 bases are TGTGCCAGCAGTTTATTGAGGGAGGACTATGAAAAACTGTTTTTT. Full variable domain (outside the CDR3, taken from reference TRBV28 and TRBJ1-4): DVKVTQSSRYLVKRTGEKVFLECVQDMDHENMFWYRQDPGLGLRLIYFSYDVKMKEKGDIPEGYSVSREKKERFSLILESASTNQTSMYLCASSLLREDYEKLFFGSGTQLSVL.

This clone appeared a single time. The CDR3 sequence is CASHRLAGGATDTQYF. The CDR3 DNA reads as TGTGCCAGCCATCGACTAGCGGGAGGGGCCACAGATACGCAGTATTTT. The gene calls are TRBV2 and TRBJ2-3, with 14 nucleotides matching TRBD2. With 8 bases clipped from V and 2 bases from J, the junction kept 6 bases outside the gene matches. The CDR3 is 16 amino acids. Germline loops: CDR1 SNHLY, CDR2 FYNNEI.

This clone was found once. The gene calls are TRBV5-5 and TRBJ2-7, with D possibly being TRBD2 (5 bases). The germline V gene has CDR1 SGHKS and CDR2 YYEKEE (reference sequence). This CDR3 region has 14 residues. V lost 0 bases and J lost 2, with 9 bases in between. The CDR3 reads CASSLAGNTYEQYF. CDR3 in DNA: TGTGCCAGCAGCTTGGCGGGAAACACCTACGAGCAGTACTTC.

The genes are TRBV7-2 and TRBJ2-3; either TRBD1 or TRBD2 may supply D (6 bases each). Per the germline V gene, CDR1 is SGHTA and CDR2 is FQGNSA. This CDR3 region has 19 residues. V was pared by 1 base and J by 1 base, with 21 bases between. CDR3 DNA: TGTGCCAGCAGCTTAGTTGTCGGAGGGGGATGGGATGGCACAGATACGCAGTATTTT. It codes for CASSLVVGGGWDGTDTQYF. Using reference TRBV7-2 and TRBJ2-3 for the parts outside the CDR3, the full variable domain is GAGVSQSPSNKVTEKGKDVELRCDPISGHTALYWYRQSLGQGLEFLIYFQGNSAPDKSGLPSDRFSAERTGGSVSTLTIQRTQQEDSAVYLCASSLVVGGGWDGTDTQYFGPGTRLTVL.

The chain carries TRBV6-5 and TRBJ1-2; D possibly corresponds to TRBD1 (6 bases). The CDR3 consists of 13 residues. Germline values: CDR1 MNHEY, CDR2 SVGAGI. The ends were cut back, 0 bases at V and 4 bases at J, with 6 bases in the middle. This chain's CDR3 is CASSYSTGYGYTF. The DNA of the CDR3 is TGTGCCAGCAGTTACTCGACAGGCTATGGCTACACCTTC.

The rearrangement links TRBV11-2 to TRBJ2-7, with 9 nucleotides matching TRBD2. The CDR3 is 17 residues long. The V gene's germline CDR1 is SGHAT and CDR2 FQNNGV. The V gene end was trimmed by 2 bases and the J gene end by 4 bases; junction bases not matched to a gene: 12. CDR3: CASSLFAGGPSSYEQYV. The DNA of the CDR3 is TGTGCCAGCAGCTTATTTGCGGGAGGGCCTTCTTCTTACGAGCAGTACGTC.

The gene calls are TRBV30 and TRBJ1-5, with a weak D call TRBD1 (5 bases). The germline V and J ends were trimmed by 0 bases and 2 bases, with 11 bases remaining between them. The V gene's germline CDR1 is GTSNPN and CDR2 SVGIG (reference sequence). The CDR3 length is 15 residues. The CDR3 loop is CAWSVLQGGNQPQHF. The CDR3 DNA is TGTGCCTGGAGTGTATTGCAGGGCGGCAATCAGCCCCAGCATTTT.

V is TRBV9 and J is TRBJ1-3, with TRBD1 as a possible D gene (5 bases). This CDR3 comprises 15 residues. Germline V gene lookup returns CDR1 SGDLS and CDR2 YYNGEE. V gave up 3 bases and J gave up 0 bases, with 10 bases separating them. The CDR3 DNA reads as TGTGCCAGCAGCGAGGGGACGTTCTCTGGAAACACCATATATTTT. Amino acids: CASSEGTFSGNTIYF.

The chain carries TRBV11-2 and TRBJ1-4, with D uncertain. Trimming took off 6 bases at V and 8 bases at J, with 13 bases between the two ends. CDR1 is SGHAT, CDR2 FQNNGV, per germline. The length of the CDR3 is 13 residues. The CDR3 DNA reads as TGTGCCAGCAGTGGGAGCCAGGAGGAAAAACTGTTTTTT. This sequence encodes CASSGSQEEKLFF.